The clone carrying this TCR beta chain was seen a single time. These data belong to a study of blood T cell repertoires in COVID-19. Study-level background: From the United States, Italy and Spain came samples of acute and convalescent COVID-19.

Some clones are missing from TCRdb's copy, which holds only in-frame ones; the method was immunoSEQ multiplex PCR. Among some 290,000 clones, about 85% were seen once, and the ten largest hold 3.6%. The CDR3 extends over 15 amino acids. V dropped 4 bases and J dropped 3; count of bases not matched to a gene: 6. CDR1 is MNHNY, CDR2 SVGAGI, per germline (reference sequence). V gene TRBV6-6 combines with J gene TRBJ1-5; 7 bases fit TRBD1. Sequenced sample: peripheral blood. This clonotype originated in a man between 18 and 29 years old with active or convalescent COVID-19. Here the CDR3 reads CASSWTGGPNQPQHF. The CDR3 DNA reads as TGTGCCAGCAGTTGGACAGGTGGGCCCAATCAGCCCCAGCATTTT.